This T cell receptor (beta chain) was obtained from a study of CD8 T cells in Susac syndrome. This CDR3 is built from 14 residues. Germline values: CDR1 SEHNR, CDR2 FQNEAQ (reference sequence). Trimming removed 4 bases at V and 4 bases at J, with 13 bases between. Sequencing targeted TCR beta in T cells from blood (CD8+ and CD4+). The multiple sclerosis controls consisted of treatment-naive patients with relapsing-remitting disease, either stable or active. With random hexamers, about 0.45 to 1 ug RNA was reverse transcribed. TCRdb reprocessed the immunoSEQ multiplex PCR reads via MiXCR and lists one record per CDR3 protein. The table has roughly 150,000 distinct CDR3 sequences, approximately 94% seen once; the top ten hold about 0.095%.

What was sequenced was CD4+ T cells from PBMCs. The source of this sequence is a human donor with multiple sclerosis. The chain combines TRBV7-9 with TRBJ1-1, with D uncertain. The CDR3 protein is CASSWRDGSTEAFF. The CDR3 nucleotides are TGTGCCAGCAGCTGGCGGGATGGAAGCACTGAAGCTTTCTTT.